This T cell receptor (beta chain) is from a study of post-analysis software for immune sequencing data. Study-wide context: Relapsing-remitting, secondary progressive and progressive-relapsing forms made up the multiple sclerosis disease courses. Findings and caveats of the study: Samples prepared in the same batch strongly co-clustered by F measure. Relative to controls, patients had a few TRBV segments at higher frequency, with TRBV5-6, TRBV5-1 and TRBV20-1 among these. People with multiple sclerosis had a significantly lower normalized Chao1 diversity than controls did.

The germline CDR1 and CDR2 sequences are SGHRS and YFSETQ. The CDR3 covers 13 residues. V shed 4 bases and J shed 6 bases, with 13 bases lying between them. Every TCR beta cDNA library bore unique molecular identifiers. It was from roughly 1 to 10 million T cells that some 460,000 cDNA molecules came. TCRdb fed the PCR reads into MiXCR, producing one record per CDR3 protein. This table has hundreds of thousands of distinct CDR3 sequences, 30% appearing once. This clonotype was counted only a few times. Its antigen is unknown. The sample comprised blood. The V call is TRBV5-1, the J call TRBJ1-2; D unclear. The clonotype comes from a girl aged 5-17 years with multiple sclerosis. DNA for the CDR3: TGCGCCAGCAGCGGGCGGTTCTCCGATGGCTACACCTTC. Encoded protein: CASSGRFSDGYTF.